This T cell receptor beta chain was retrieved from a study of blood T cells in healthy people across ages. Study-level points and caveats: Aged donors had fewer naive CD4+ cells and lower diversity than long-lived donors. Roughly linear declines in TCR beta diversity per million T cells occurred with age.

Germline V gives CDR1 DFQATT, CDR2 SNEGSKA (reference sequence). Trimming at V came to 1 base and at J to 6 bases, leaving 9 bases not matched to a gene. This CDR3 region has 16 residues. About this clonotype itself: What it binds is unknown.

Total RNA, at least 6 micrograms per sample, came from PBMCs. Next came a second PCR, run for roughly 6 to 11 cycles, which used a sample-barcoded 5' primer along with a J-beta primer mix. TCRdb called the 5' RACE reads again in MiXCR, with one record for every CDR3 protein. This repertoire shows roughly 800,000 distinct CDR3 sequences, nearly 60% found once; its top ten account for 20% to 25%. The receptor was isolated from a man aged 25 to 40 in good health. Sequenced input: blood. The V and J genes are TRBV20-1 and TRBJ2-3; 11 bases fit TRBD1. CDR3 region: CSARGPRTGGRDTQYF. For the CDR3, the DNA is TGCAGTGCTAGAGGGCCCCGGACAGGGGGCCGCGATACGCAGTATTTT.